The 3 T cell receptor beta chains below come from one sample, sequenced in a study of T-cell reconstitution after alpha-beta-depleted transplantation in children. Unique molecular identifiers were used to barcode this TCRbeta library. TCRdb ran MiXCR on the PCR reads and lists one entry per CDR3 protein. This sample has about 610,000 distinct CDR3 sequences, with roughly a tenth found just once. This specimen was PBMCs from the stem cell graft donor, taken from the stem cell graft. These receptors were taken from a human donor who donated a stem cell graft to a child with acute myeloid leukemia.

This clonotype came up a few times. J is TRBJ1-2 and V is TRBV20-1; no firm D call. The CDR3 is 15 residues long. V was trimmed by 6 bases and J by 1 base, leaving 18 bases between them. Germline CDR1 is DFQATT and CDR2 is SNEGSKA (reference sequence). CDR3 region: CSARTSGGGNYGYTF. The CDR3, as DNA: TGCAGTGCCAGGACCTCTGGCGGAGGTAACTATGGCTACACCTTC.

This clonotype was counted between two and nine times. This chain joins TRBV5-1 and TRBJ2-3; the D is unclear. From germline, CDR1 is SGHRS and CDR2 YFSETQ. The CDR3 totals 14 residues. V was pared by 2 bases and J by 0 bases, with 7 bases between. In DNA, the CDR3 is TGCGCCAGCAGCTTTGACTCTAGCACAGATACGCAGTATTTT. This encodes CASSFDSSTDTQYF.

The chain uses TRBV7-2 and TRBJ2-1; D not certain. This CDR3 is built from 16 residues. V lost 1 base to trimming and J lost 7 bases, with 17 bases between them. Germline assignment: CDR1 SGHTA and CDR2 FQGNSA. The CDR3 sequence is CASSLEGSSSWNEQFF. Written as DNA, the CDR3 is TGTGCCAGCAGCTTAGAGGGCAGTTCCTCCTGGAATGAGCAGTTCTTC.